These 32 T cell receptor beta chains were sequenced from one sample in a study of blood T cell repertoires in COVID-19. The assay was immunoSEQ multiplex PCR, and TCRdb's table has in-frame clones only and misses some. The table shows approximately 290,000 clones, with about 88% occurring only once. Sequencing was carried out using peripheral blood. The receptors originated from a woman in her fifties or sixties with acute or convalescent COVID-19.

The rearrangement links TRBV28 to TRBJ2-1, with a possible D match to TRBD2 (5 bases). The CDR3 sequence is 17 residues long. V was clipped by 5 bases and J by 0 bases, with 17 bases between them. CDR1 and CDR2 from the germline V gene are MDHEN and SYDVKM. CDR3 nucleotide sequence: TGTGCCAGCAGTCCTCAACTAGGGATGAGCTCCTACAATGAGCAGTTCTTC. It codes for CASSPQLGMSSYNEQFF. The full variable domain, completed using reference TRBV28 and TRBJ2-1, is DVKVTQSSRYLVKRTGEKVFLECVQDMDHENMFWYRQDPGLGLRLIYFSYDVKMKEKGDIPEGYSVSREKKERFSLILESASTNQTSMYLCASSPQLGMSSYNEQFFGPGTRLTVL.

This chain uses TRBV29-1 with TRBJ1-1; 9 bases agree with TRBD1. The CDR3 runs 15 residues. From germline, CDR1 is SQVTM and CDR2 ANQGSEA. With V trimmed by 6 bases and J by 1 base, 9 bases remained unmatched. Here the CDR3 reads CSVYPGQGGNTEAFF. The CDR3 DNA sequence: TGCAGCGTCTACCCGGGACAGGGCGGGAACACTGAAGCTTTCTTT.

Points on this clone: At one end, the junction sequence differs from germline, possibly due to a read error. The chain has TRBV6-5 and TRBJ1-1, with D maybe TRBD1 (6 bases). The germline V gene has CDR1 MNHEY and CDR2 SVGAGI. This CDR3 contains 15 residues. As DNA, the CDR3 is TGTGCCAGCACTTACCTTTCTGGGGGCAATACTGAAGCTTTCTTT. It codes for CASTYLSGGNTEAFF.

This clone was recorded once. J is TRBJ1-3 and V is TRBV5-4; 8 nucleotides line up with TRBD1. The V gene's germline CDR1 is SGHNT and CDR2 YYREEE (reference sequence). Trimming cost V 5 bases and J 1 base; bases outside gene matches: 5. This CDR3 has 15 amino acids. Here the CDR3 DNA reads TGTGCCAGCAGTTCCCAGGGGGCTTCTGGAAACACCATATATTTT. This gives the protein CASSSQGASGNTIYF.

The chain employs TRBV28 and TRBJ1-1; 8 bases agree with TRBD1. The germline V gene encodes CDR1 MDHEN and CDR2 SYDVKM. The CDR3 is made up of 15 amino acids. Trimming took 0 bases from V and 6 from J; bases not matched to a gene: 6. This chain's CDR3 is CASSLWDREVAEAFF. The CDR3, as DNA: TGTGCCAGCAGTTTATGGGACAGGGAAGTGGCTGAAGCTTTCTTT.

J is TRBJ2-7 and V is TRBV15; D is ambiguous. Looked up from germline, CDR1 is LNHNV and CDR2 is YYDKDF (reference sequence). Trimming took off 3 bases at V and 2 bases at J, with 11 bases between the two ends. The CDR3 has 14 residues. The CDR3 DNA sequence: TGTGCCACCAGCAGCTTCGGCGGTGCCTACGAGCAGTACTTC. It specifies CATSSFGGAYEQYF.

The sample holds one count of this clone. This sequence joins TRBV7-9 and TRBJ1-5; D unclear. The CDR3 runs 15 residues. CDR1 SEHNR and CDR2 FQNEAQ come from the germline V gene (reference sequence). The germline V and J ends were trimmed by 5 bases and 3 bases, with 14 bases remaining between them. The CDR3: CASSPNGGINQPQHF. The DNA for the CDR3 is TGTGCCAGCAGCCCGAACGGAGGGATCAATCAGCCCCAGCATTTT.

The CDR3 here is CATSREGGRNTEAFF. The CDR3 coding sequence is TGTGCCACCAGCAGGGAGGGGGGGAGGAACACTGAAGCTTTCTTT. The chain recombines TRBV15 with TRBJ1-1; tentative D call: TRBD1 (6 bases). Trimming left V 3 bases short and J 1 base short, with 12 bases between. Germline lookup yields CDR1 LNHNV and CDR2 YYDKDF (reference sequence). The CDR3 has 15 amino acids.

The chain joins TRBV19 to TRBJ1-1; 7 nucleotides agree with TRBD1. The CDR3 has 15 residues. Germline V gives CDR1 LNHDA, CDR2 SQIVND (reference sequence). Germline trimming cut 7 bases from V and 1 base from J; bases unmatched to any gene: 9. This CDR3 reads CASTEGDRRNTEAFF. For the CDR3, the DNA is TGTGCCAGTACCGAGGGGGACAGACGGAACACTGAAGCTTTCTTT.

This sequence joins TRBV11-2 and TRBJ2-7; 7 bases fit TRBD1. With 5 bases clipped from V and 1 base from J, the junction kept 11 bases outside the gene matches. This CDR3 has 16 residues. CDR1 and CDR2 (germline): SGHAT, FQNNGV. CDR3 bases: TGTGCCAGCAGCCTCTCCGGGACAGTGCCGTCCTACGAGCAGTACTTC. Translating gives CASSLSGTVPSYEQYF.

V is TRBV3-1 (or the pseudogene TRBV3-2) and J is TRBJ2-5; 15 nucleotides line up with TRBD2. CDR1 LGHDT and CDR2 YNNKEL come from the germline V gene (reference sequence). The ends lost 7 bases at V and 5 bases at J; junction bases unmatched: 8. This CDR3 spans 16 amino acids. CDR3 residues: CASTGTSGRWLETQYF. In nucleotides, the CDR3 is TGTGCCAGCACCGGGACTAGCGGGAGGTGGTTGGAGACCCAGTACTTC.

This clone turned up a few times. The rearrangement links TRBV4-1 to TRBJ1-3, with a weak D call TRBD1 (5 bases). The CDR3 spans 15 residues. Germline assignment: CDR1 MGHRA and CDR2 YSYEKL. V was pared by 1 base and J by 0 bases, with 7 bases between. Here the CDR3 reads CASSQGTGSGNTIYF. CDR3 in DNA: TGCGCCAGCAGCCAAGGAACAGGCTCTGGAAACACCATATATTTT.

This clone came up once. This CDR3 reads CASRTGGRGGYTF. For the CDR3, the DNA is TGTGCCAGCAGAACAGGGGGTAGGGGTGGCTACACCTTC. The chain carries TRBV28 and TRBJ1-2; the match to TRBD1 covers 8 bases. J lost 7 bases, V lost 6 bases, and 7 bases had no gene match. This CDR3 is 13 amino acids long. Germline V CDR1 and CDR2: MDHEN, SYDVKM.

CDR3 amino acids: CASSYSAHRGQPQHF. The CDR3 nucleotides read TGTGCCAGCAGTTACTCGGCCCACCGCGGTCAGCCCCAGCATTTT. The gene calls are TRBV6-2 or TRBV6-3 and TRBJ1-5, with D uncertain. Deletions cut 0 bases from V and 6 bases from J, with 12 bases between. The CDR3 runs 15 residues. Germline values: CDR1 MNHEY, CDR2 SVGEGT.

The chain couples TRBV2 to TRBJ2-7, with D hard to call. The CDR3 is 12 residues long. The V end lost 0 bases, the J end lost 4 bases, and 4 bases lay between the germline ends. Per germline, CDR1 SNHLY and CDR2 FYNNEI. The CDR3 nucleotides read TGTGCCAGCAGTGAAGCACGGTACGAGCAGTACTTC. Encoded protein: CASSEARYEQYF.

This sequence joins TRBV30 and TRBJ1-5, with D maybe TRBD1 (5 bases). The CDR3 covers 13 residues. V lost 5 bases and J lost 5, with 13 bases in between. The germline V gene has CDR1 GTSNPN and CDR2 SVGIG (reference sequence). Here the CDR3 reads CAWFGGRHQPQHF. CDR3 nucleotide sequence: TGTGCCTGGTTTGGGGGGAGGCATCAGCCCCAGCATTTT. The complete variable domain, with remaining parts taken from reference TRBV30 and TRBJ1-5, reads SQTIHQWPATLVQPVGSPLSLECTVEGTSNPNLYWYRQAAGRGLQLLFYSVGIGQISSEVPQNLSASRPQDRQFILSSKKLLLSDSGFYLCAWFGGRHQPQHFGDGTRLSIL.

This chain connects TRBV7-6 to TRBJ1-1, with TRBD1 matching 11 bases. Germline V lookup: CDR1 SGHVS, CDR2 FNYEAQ. The J segment lost 5 bases and the V segment lost 5 bases, leaving 7 bases of the junction unmatched. The CDR3 consists of 15 residues. CDR3 sequence (DNA): TGTGCCAGCAGCCGGACAGGGGGCAGTTTTACTGAAGCTTTCTTT. Translation: CASSRTGGSFTEAFF.

A single count supports this clone. The chain couples TRBV7-2 to TRBJ2-1, with TRBD1 matching over 11 bases. There are 15 residues in the CDR3. The V gene's germline CDR1 is SGHTA and CDR2 FQGNSA. V shed 0 bases and J 8 bases; nucleotides not matched to a gene: 3. CDR3 coding DNA: TGTGCCAGCAGCTTAGCGAGGACAGGGGGCTATGAGCAGTTCTTC. This translates into CASSLARTGGYEQFF.

V gene TRBV29-1 combines with J gene TRBJ2-5; tentatively, D is TRBD2 (6 bases). Germline-derived CDR1 and CDR2 are SQVTM and ANQGSEA. V gave up 7 bases and J gave up 1 base, with 10 bases separating them. The CDR3 is 12 amino acids. CDR3 residues: CSGGTRQETQYF. The CDR3 nucleotides are TGCAGCGGGGGGACTCGCCAAGAGACCCAGTACTTC. Full variable domain (rest looked up from reference TRBV29-1 and TRBJ2-5): SAVISQKPSRDICQRGTSLTIQCQVDSQVTMMFWYRQQPGQSLTLIATANQGSEATYESGFVIDKFPISRPNLTFSTLTVSNMSPEDSSIYLCSGGTRQETQYFGPGTRLLVL.

The chain has TRBV3-1 (or the pseudogene TRBV3-2) and TRBJ1-3; D ambiguous. Trimming cost V 0 bases and J 0 bases, with 27 bases left between them. The CDR3 has 22 residues. CDR1 is LGHDT, CDR2 YNNKEL, per germline (reference sequence). Here the CDR3 DNA reads TGTGCCAGCAGCCAAGATCGAAAGGATCCCTCACCTCAGGATAACTCTGGAAACACCATATATTTT. This codes for CASSQDRKDPSPQDNSGNTIYF.

The chain has TRBV9 and TRBJ2-5; 10 bases are a match to TRBD1. The V gene end was trimmed by 0 bases and the J gene end by 5 bases; junction bases not matched to a gene: 10. The CDR3 spans 17 residues. Looked up from germline, CDR1 is SGDLS and CDR2 is YYNGEE. The CDR3 nucleotides are TGTGCCAGCAGCGTAGGGCCCACGACAGGGGGCGCGGAGACCCAGTACTTC. It codes for CASSVGPTTGGAETQYF. Full variable domain (missing parts from reference TRBV9 and TRBJ2-5): DSGVTQTPKHLITATGQRVTLRCSPRSGDLSVYWYQQSLDQGLQFLIQYYNGEERAKGNILERFSAQQFPDLHSELNLSSLELGDSALYFCASSVGPTTGGAETQYFGPGTRLLVL.

The rearrangement links TRBV28 to TRBJ2-7; 8 bases are a match to TRBD1. Losses at the gene ends were 9 bases for V and 3 bases for J; bases not matched to a gene: 4. CDR1 and CDR2 from the germline V gene are MDHEN and SYDVKM. The CDR3 runs 12 residues. The CDR3 region is CASLGQVYEQYF. DNA of the CDR3: TGTGCCAGTTTGGGACAGGTCTACGAGCAGTACTTC.

The J gene is TRBJ1-3, the V gene TRBV19; weak D call: TRBD1 (6 bases). The germline V gene encodes CDR1 LNHDA and CDR2 SQIVND (reference sequence). The V end lost 3 bases, the J end lost 4 bases, and 10 bases lay between the germline ends. The CDR3 is made up of 14 amino acids. DNA of the CDR3: TGTGCCAGTAGTATGGGGGCGCTCGGAAACACCATATATTTT. It specifies CASSMGALGNTIYF.

This chain connects TRBV14 to TRBJ2-5; no clear D. The CDR3 has 13 residues. Germline assignment: CDR1 SGHDN and CDR2 FVKESK. V shed 2 bases and J shed 2 bases, with 6 bases lying between them. In DNA form, the CDR3 reads TGTGCCAGCAGCCAATCGAGACAAGAGACCCAGTACTTC. Translation: CASSQSRQETQYF.

The chain joins TRBV9 to TRBJ2-3; D is perhaps TRBD1 (6 bases). V was shortened by 0 bases and J by 5 bases, with 13 bases between the two germline ends. The CDR3 extends over 15 amino acids. The germline V gene has CDR1 SGDLS and CDR2 YYNGEE. CDR3 nucleotides: TGTGCCAGCAGCGTAGGACCCACAGGGTTAGATACGCAGTATTTT. Translating gives CASSVGPTGLDTQYF.

The table lists this clone with a few counts. The V gene is TRBV18, the J gene TRBJ2-6; the D is unclear. CDR3 length equals 14 residues. Germline V gives CDR1 KGHSH, CDR2 LQKENI. With 3 bases removed from V and 0 bases from J, the gap between germline ends came to 3 bases. DNA of the CDR3: TGTGCCAGCTCACCCCTCTCTGGGGCCAACGTCCTGACTTTC. Translating gives CASSPLSGANVLTF.

The CDR3 sequence is CASRRGDREGYGYTF. CDR3 nucleotides: TGTGCCAGCAGGCGCGGGGACAGGGAGGGGTATGGCTACACCTTC. The rearrangement links TRBV7-9 to TRBJ1-2; 9 nucleotides line up with TRBD1. The CDR3 sequence is 15 residues long. The trim removed 6 bases at V and 5 bases at J, leaving 10 bases unmatched. CDR1 and CDR2 (germline): SEHNR, FQNEAQ (reference sequence).

The V and J genes are TRBV19 and TRBJ2-1; TRBD2 matches 9 bases. This CDR3 contains 13 residues. V lost 7 bases to trimming and J lost 9 bases; unmatched junction nucleotides: 7. Germline V lookup: CDR1 LNHDA, CDR2 SQIVND (reference sequence). The CDR3 region has the DNA TGTGCCAGTAATCAGCGGGGGGCCTTTGAGCAGTTCTTC. It encodes CASNQRGAFEQFF.

The rearrangement links TRBV28 to TRBJ1-2; 7 nucleotides align to TRBD1. The CDR3 is made up of 13 amino acids. The V segment lost 6 bases and the J segment 4 bases; nucleotides outside the gene matches: 5. CDR1 is MDHEN and CDR2 is SYDVKM in the germline V gene. The CDR3 spells CASRGTEFYGYTF. For the CDR3, the DNA is TGTGCCAGCAGGGGGACAGAATTCTATGGCTACACCTTC.

The CDR3: CAISETDTASPLHF. CDR3 nucleotide sequence: TGTGCCATCAGTGAGACGGATACAGCTTCACCCCTCCACTTT. The V call is TRBV10-3, the J call TRBJ1-6; D is ambiguous. From germline, CDR1 is ENHRY and CDR2 SYGVKD. Trimming removed 2 bases at V and 9 bases at J, with 11 bases between. This CDR3 is 14 amino acids long.

This chain links TRBV6-2 or TRBV6-3 with TRBJ2-6; D is uncertain. The V end was cut by 6 bases, the J end by 0 bases, with 18 bases between. This CDR3 has 18 residues. The germline gives CDR1 MNHEY, CDR2 SVGEGT. DNA for the CDR3: TGTGCCAGCAGCGACTTGCCCAGTTCCCCCTCTGGGGCCAACGTCCTGACTTTC. Translating it yields CASSDLPSSPSGANVLTF.

The V gene is TRBV7-2, the J gene TRBJ2-2; D gene uncertain. The germline V gene has CDR1 SGHTA and CDR2 FQGNSA. The CDR3 is 15 residues long. V lost 5 bases and J 5 bases, leaving 15 bases between the germline ends. The CDR3 bases are TGTGCCAGCAGCCTTGACAAGGTCTTGACCGGGGAGCTGTTTTTT. It codes for CASSLDKVLTGELFF.